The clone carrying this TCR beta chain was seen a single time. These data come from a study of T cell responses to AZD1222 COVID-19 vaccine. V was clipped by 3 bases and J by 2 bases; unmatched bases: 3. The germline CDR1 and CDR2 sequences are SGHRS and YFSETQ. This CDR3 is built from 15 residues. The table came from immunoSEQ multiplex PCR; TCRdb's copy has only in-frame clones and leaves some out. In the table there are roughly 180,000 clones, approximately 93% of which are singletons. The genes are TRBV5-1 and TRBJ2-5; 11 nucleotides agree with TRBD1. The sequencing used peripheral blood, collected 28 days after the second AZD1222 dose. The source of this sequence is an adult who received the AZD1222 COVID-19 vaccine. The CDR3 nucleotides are TGCGCCAGCAGCTCCGGGACAGGGGGGCAAGAGACCCAGTACTTC. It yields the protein CASSSGTGGQETQYF.